The 17 T cell receptor beta chains presented below share a single source sample, sequenced in a study of blood T cell repertoires in COVID-19. Measured with immunoSEQ multiplex PCR; TCRdb has only the in-frame clones, and not every one. The sample carries a few hundred thousand clones, around 84% recorded once. Sequencing input: peripheral blood. Every receptor here comes from a woman older than 75 with COVID-19, enrolled during active disease.

This sequence joins TRBV19 and TRBJ2-7, with D possibly TRBD2 on 6 matching bases. There are 16 residues in the CDR3. The germline V gene encodes CDR1 LNHDA and CDR2 SQIVND (reference sequence). The V end was cut by 1 base, the J end by 2 bases, with 15 bases between. The CDR3 sequence: CASSIGGTAPTYEQYF. The CDR3 nucleotides are TGTGCCAGTAGTATAGGGGGGACTGCCCCCACCTACGAGCAGTACTTC.

About this clone itself: The sample carries other DNA sequences with the same CDR3. The V gene is TRBV3-1 (or the pseudogene TRBV3-2), the J gene TRBJ1-5; the D is unclear. This CDR3 comprises 14 residues. Per germline, CDR1 LGHDT and CDR2 YNNKEL (reference sequence). Deletions cut 1 base from V and 0 bases from J, with 4 bases between. This CDR3 reads CASSQGHSNQPQHF. The DNA of the CDR3 is TGTGCCAGCAGCCAAGGACATAGCAATCAGCCCCAGCATTTT.

In the case of this clone: Other DNA sequences in the sample encode the same CDR3. The chain is built from TRBV19 and TRBJ1-1, with 7 positions matching TRBD1. From germline, CDR1 is LNHDA and CDR2 SQIVND (reference sequence). The CDR3 is 14 amino acids. Trimming took 5 bases from V and 0 from J; bases not matched to a gene: 3. CDR3: CASSWGQLNTEAFF. The CDR3 region has the DNA TGTGCCAGTAGTTGGGGACAGCTGAACACTGAAGCTTTCTTT.

The rearrangement links TRBV5-4 to TRBJ1-2; 7 nucleotides align to TRBD1. The CDR3 has 16 amino acids. J was trimmed by 2 bases and V by 1 base; bases with no gene match: 8. From germline, CDR1 is SGHNT and CDR2 YYREEE (reference sequence). The CDR3 is CASSLRGQLLNYGYTF. CDR3 bases: TGTGCCAGCAGCTTGAGGGGACAGCTTTTGAACTATGGCTACACCTTC.

This clone was detected a few times. The chain combines TRBV4-2 with TRBJ2-7, with 10 bases fitting TRBD2. CDR1 LGHNA and CDR2 YNFKEQ come from the germline V gene. Trimming removed 1 base from V and 5 bases from J; junction bases left unmatched: 8. There are 16 residues in the CDR3. The CDR3 spells CASSQVQRGGQDEQYF. The DNA of the CDR3 is TGTGCCAGCAGCCAAGTCCAGCGGGGGGGCCAGGACGAGCAGTACTTC.

The chain has TRBV9 and TRBJ1-1; D is unclear. The CDR3 loop spans 14 amino acids. V was clipped by 3 bases and J by 1 base, with 10 bases between them. CDR1 and CDR2 from the germline V gene are SGDLS and YYNGEE. CDR3 sequence (DNA): TGTGCCAGCAGCGCCCCACCTACGAACACTGAAGCTTTCTTT. Residues: CASSAPPTNTEAFF.

The chain employs TRBV4-1 and TRBJ2-2; 7 bases are a match to TRBD2. The CDR3 spans 16 residues. Germline V gives CDR1 MGHRA, CDR2 YSYEKL. V trimming: 4 bases; J trimming: 4 bases; junction bases outside the gene matches: 9. Here the CDR3 reads CASSPTGRGGTGELFF. CDR3 DNA sequence: TGCGCCAGCAGCCCGACGGGGAGGGGTGGCACCGGGGAGCTGTTTTTT.

The CDR3 DNA reads TGTGCCAGCAGCGATACAGGGAATTCCTACAATGAGCAGTTCTTC. Residues: CASSDTGNSYNEQFF. This chain joins TRBV9 and TRBJ2-1; tentatively, D is TRBD1 (6 bases). CDR1 is SGDLS and CDR2 is YYNGEE in the germline V gene. The germline V and J ends were trimmed by 3 bases and 1 base, with 11 bases remaining between them. CDR3 length: 15 amino acids.

V and J are TRBV9 and TRBJ1-5, with D uncertain. The germline V gene encodes CDR1 SGDLS and CDR2 YYNGEE. The CDR3 is 15 amino acids. The V and J ends lost 3 bases and 5 bases respectively, with 15 bases between them. As DNA, the CDR3 is TGTGCCAGCAGCGGAGGTTGGGAGCGAGATCAGCCCCAGCATTTT. This translates into CASSGGWERDQPQHF.

The chain employs TRBV5-6 and TRBJ2-7, with TRBD2 identical over 10 bases. V lost 0 bases to trimming and J lost 7 bases; unmatched junction nucleotides: 10. The CDR3 is 16 residues long. Germline loops: CDR1 SGHDT, CDR2 YYEEEE. CDR3 loop: CASSLGPSGGAGEQYF. The CDR3 DNA is TGTGCCAGCAGCTTGGGGCCCAGCGGGGGGGCGGGGGAGCAGTACTTC.

This clone was picked up a small number of times. This chain links TRBV30 with TRBJ2-5; the D gene is possibly TRBD1 (6 bases). Germline V CDR1 and CDR2: GTSNPN, SVGIG (reference sequence). V lost 5 bases to trimming and J lost 5 bases, with 21 bases between them. The CDR3 totals 15 residues. This chain's CDR3 is CAWCFGQTVLETQYF. The CDR3 nucleotides are TGTGCCTGGTGCTTCGGACAGACCGTGCTCGAGACCCAGTACTTC.

This chain links TRBV5-4 with TRBJ2-3, with 10 bases that match TRBD2. The CDR3 runs 15 residues. Germline values: CDR1 SGHNT, CDR2 YYREEE (reference sequence). With V trimmed by 2 bases and J by 4 bases, 4 bases remained unmatched. CDR3 region: CASSLAGGRSDTQYF. The DNA of the CDR3 is TGTGCCAGCAGCTTAGCGGGGGGGCGATCAGATACGCAGTATTTT.

The chain is built from TRBV6-4 and TRBJ2-1; 12 bases line up with TRBD2. Germline V gene data show CDR1 as MRHNA and CDR2 as SNTAGT. The CDR3 totals 16 residues. The V segment lost 3 bases and the J segment 4 bases; nucleotides outside the gene matches: 4. In DNA, the CDR3 is TGTGCCAGCAGTGATCGGACTAGCGGGGTATACAATGAGCAGTTCTTC. Translating gives CASSDRTSGVYNEQFF.

The genes are TRBV2 and TRBJ2-3, with 7 bases that match TRBD2. The CDR3 extends over 14 amino acids. Per the germline V gene, CDR1 is SNHLY and CDR2 is FYNNEI. Germline trimming cut 3 bases from V and 6 bases from J; bases unmatched to any gene: 6. CDR3 sequence (DNA): TGTGCCAGCAGTGAGAGGGGAGGGTTGGATACGCAGTATTTT. Its translation is CASSERGGLDTQYF.

The chain links TRBV6-6 to TRBJ2-7; 9 nucleotides line up with TRBD1. CDR1 is MNHNY and CDR2 is SVGAGI in the germline V gene (reference sequence). The CDR3 covers 15 residues. V was pared by 5 bases and J by 0 bases, with 5 bases of the junction left unmatched. The CDR3 bases are TGTGCCAGCAGTCGGCCGGGACAGGGCTCCTACGAGCAGTACTTC. Encoded protein: CASSRPGQGSYEQYF.

The V gene is TRBV7-9, the J gene TRBJ1-4, with unresolved D. Per the germline V gene, CDR1 is SEHNR and CDR2 is FQNEAQ (reference sequence). The CDR3 sequence is 14 residues long. Trimming took off 7 bases at V and 5 bases at J, with 14 bases between the two ends. The DNA for the CDR3 is TGTGCCAGCACCTTTAGCGGAGGGAATGAAAAACTGTTTTTT. Protein product: CASTFSGGNEKLFF. Full variable domain (missing parts from reference TRBV7-9 and TRBJ1-4): DTGVSQNPRHKITKRGQNVTFRCDPISEHNRLYWYRQTLGQGPEFLTYFQNEAQLEKSRLLSDRFSAERPKGSFSTLEIQRTEQGDSAMYLCASTFSGGNEKLFFGSGTQLSVL.

V usage is TRBV4-2 and J usage is TRBJ1-1; D gene uncertain. V gave up 0 bases and J gave up 6 bases, with 11 bases separating them. The CDR3 extends over 14 amino acids. Germline-derived CDR1 and CDR2 are LGHNA and YNFKEQ. The chain's CDR3 is CASSQDVGASEAFF. CDR3 nucleotide sequence: TGTGCCAGCAGCCAAGACGTTGGAGCATCTGAAGCTTTCTTT.